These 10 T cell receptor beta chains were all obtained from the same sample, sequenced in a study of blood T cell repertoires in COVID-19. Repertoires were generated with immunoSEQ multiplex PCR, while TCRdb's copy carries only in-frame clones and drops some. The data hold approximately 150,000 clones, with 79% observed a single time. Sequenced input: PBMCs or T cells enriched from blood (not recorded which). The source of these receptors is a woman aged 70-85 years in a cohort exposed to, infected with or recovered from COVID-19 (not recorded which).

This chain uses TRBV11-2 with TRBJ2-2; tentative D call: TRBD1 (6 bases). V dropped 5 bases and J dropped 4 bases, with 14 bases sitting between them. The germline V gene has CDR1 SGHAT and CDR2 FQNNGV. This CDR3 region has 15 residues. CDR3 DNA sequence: TGTGCCAGCAGCCTGGGGGCAGGGACCACCGGGGAGCTGTTTTTT. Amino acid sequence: CASSLGAGTTGELFF.

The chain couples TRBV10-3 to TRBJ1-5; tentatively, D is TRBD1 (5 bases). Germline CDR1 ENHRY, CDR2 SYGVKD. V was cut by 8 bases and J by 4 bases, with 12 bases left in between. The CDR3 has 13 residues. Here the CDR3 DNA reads TGTGCCATCGGCCAGGGTGAAAATCAGCCCCAGCATTTT. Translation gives CAIGQGENQPQHF.

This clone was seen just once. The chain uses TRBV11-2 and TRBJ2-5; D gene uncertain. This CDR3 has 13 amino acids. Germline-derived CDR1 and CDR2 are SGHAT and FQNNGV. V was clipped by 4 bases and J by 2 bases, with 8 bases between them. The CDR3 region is CASSSQLQETQYF. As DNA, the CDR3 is TGTGCCAGCAGCTCACAGCTACAAGAGACCCAGTACTTC.

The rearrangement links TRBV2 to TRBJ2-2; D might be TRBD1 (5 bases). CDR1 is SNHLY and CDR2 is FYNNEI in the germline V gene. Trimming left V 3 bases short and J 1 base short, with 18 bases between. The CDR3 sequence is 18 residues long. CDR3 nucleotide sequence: TGTGCCAGCAGTGATCCCGTCCTAGGGGCAAAGAACACCGGGGAGCTGTTTTTT. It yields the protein CASSDPVLGAKNTGELFF.

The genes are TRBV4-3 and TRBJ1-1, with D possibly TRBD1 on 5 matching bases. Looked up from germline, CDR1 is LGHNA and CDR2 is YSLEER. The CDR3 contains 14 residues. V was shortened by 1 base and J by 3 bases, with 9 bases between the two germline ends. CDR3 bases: TGCGCCAGCAGCCAAGGAGACAGATACACTGAAGCTTTCTTT. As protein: CASSQGDRYTEAFF.

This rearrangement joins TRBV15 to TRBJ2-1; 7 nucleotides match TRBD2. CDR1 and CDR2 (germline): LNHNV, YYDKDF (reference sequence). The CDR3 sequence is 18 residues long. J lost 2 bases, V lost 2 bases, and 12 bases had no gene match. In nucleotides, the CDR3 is TGTGCCACCAGCAGATCGGCGGGGCCGGGAGGCACCTACAATGAGCAGTTCTTC. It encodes CATSRSAGPGGTYNEQFF.

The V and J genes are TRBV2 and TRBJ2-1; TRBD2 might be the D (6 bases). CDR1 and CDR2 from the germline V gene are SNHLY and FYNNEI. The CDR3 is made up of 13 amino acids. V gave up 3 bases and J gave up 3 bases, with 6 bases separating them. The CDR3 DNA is TGTGCCAGCAGTGACGGGAGCTACAATGAGCAGTTCTTC. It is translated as CASSDGSYNEQFF.

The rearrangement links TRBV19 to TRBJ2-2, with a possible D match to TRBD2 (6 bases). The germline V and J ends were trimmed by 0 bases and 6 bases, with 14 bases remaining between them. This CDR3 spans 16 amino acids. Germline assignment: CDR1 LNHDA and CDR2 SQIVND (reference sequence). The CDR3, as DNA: TGTGCCAGTAGTATAGAGGGAACGGGAGCGGCCGGGGAGCTGTTTTTT. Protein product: CASSIEGTGAAGELFF.

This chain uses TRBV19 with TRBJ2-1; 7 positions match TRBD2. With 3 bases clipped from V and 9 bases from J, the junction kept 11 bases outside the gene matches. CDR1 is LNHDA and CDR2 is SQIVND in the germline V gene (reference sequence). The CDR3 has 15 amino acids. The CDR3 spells CASSIPQGGFGEQFF. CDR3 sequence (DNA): TGTGCCAGTAGTATCCCGCAGGGAGGGTTCGGTGAGCAGTTCTTC.

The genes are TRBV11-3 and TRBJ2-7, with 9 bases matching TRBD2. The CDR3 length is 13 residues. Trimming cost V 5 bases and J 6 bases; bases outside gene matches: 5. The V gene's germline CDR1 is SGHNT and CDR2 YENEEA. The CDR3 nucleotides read TGTGCCAGCAGCGTCATGACTAGCGGCGAGCAGTACTTC. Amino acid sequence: CASSVMTSGEQYF.